This TCR beta chain was sequenced during a study of blood T cell repertoires in COVID-19. Trimming shortened V by 3 bases and J by 5 bases, and 7 bases separated the two germline ends. The CDR3 totals 12 residues. Germline V gives CDR1 SGHDN, CDR2 FVKESK. The method was immunoSEQ multiplex PCR; TCRdb's version includes in-frame clones alone and lacks a portion of them. The table includes hundreds of thousands of clones, 88% detected once. Individuals drawn from around 24 US areas were about 18 to 95 years old. The sequenced sample was PBMCs or T cells enriched from blood (not recorded which). The receptor's source is a woman aged 45-60 years who had recovered from COVID-19. The chain links TRBV14 to TRBJ1-1; the D is unclear. The CDR3 nucleotides read TGTGCCAGCAGCCACGCCAGGACTGAAGCTTTCTTT. This translates into CASSHARTEAFF.